A selection of T cell receptor beta chains follows, all from one sample in a study of CD4 and CD8 cells across lung adenocarcinoma regions. Using its own MiXCR run on the PCR reads, TCRdb lists one record per CDR3 protein. The repertoire consists of about 20,000 distinct CDR3 sequences, with approximately 49% occurring once and the leading ten covering 27%. Sequences were obtained from CD8+ T cells from the center of a lung tumor. The receptors stem from a female donor with lung adenocarcinoma. The CD4 and CD8 labels of this study may be unreliable. The CDR3 runs from the conserved cysteine through the conserved F or W. The size field is filled for only some rows; it gives once, few, many or a size class.

CDR3 | V | size | J
CASKGMRAPDTQYF | TRBV10-1 | . | TRBJ2-3
CASTPRLAGLGAKNIQYF | TRBV6-1 | . | TRBJ2-4
CASSELRVDTQYF | TRBV6-1 | . | TRBJ2-3
CASSYQGQGYTGELFF | TRBV6-5 | . | TRBJ2-2
CARGYSAVTHDEQYF | TRBV6-5 | . | .
CRVRGLGATDMQYF | TRBV6-1 | . | TRBJ2-4
CASSESGGLANAGELFF | TRBV25-1 | . | TRBJ2-2
CASSISGSGRGEQFF | TRBV4-2 | . | TRBJ2-1
CSSGFGDSEQDTQYF | TRBV27 | . | TRBJ2-5
CASGPPDEQYF | TRBV27 | once | TRBJ2-5
CASSDSYQPQHF | TRBV6-1 | . | TRBJ1-5
CSAIRPGVQETQYF | TRBV20-1 | . | TRBJ2-5
CASRDSGTTFYNEQFF | TRBV6-1 | once | TRBJ2-1
CASSLQGPTGGNEQFF | TRBV27 | . | TRBJ2-1
CASSSPLLTGELFF | TRBV7-2 | few | TRBJ2-2
CASRAGGPYETQYF | TRBV14 | . | TRBJ2-5
CAGRGGGDQETQYF | TRBV10-1 | . | TRBJ2-5
CGRGYGGGYTDTQYF | TRBV6-5 | . | TRBJ2-3
CAGIGCCGQDTQYF | TRBV10-3 | . | TRBJ2-5
CSVELLAGSIEQYF | TRBV29-1 | . | .
CGGGRGGRGKETQYF | TRBV27 | . | TRBJ2-5
CAISAGPGGEDTQYF | TRBV10-3 | . | .
CVTGLGATDIQYF | TRBV11-3 | . | TRBJ2-3
CASSLGGSAYNEQFF | TRBV5-1 | many | TRBJ2-1
CASTLGRGGNSPLHF | TRBV27 | once | TRBJ1-6
CASSLLPRVSSTNIQYF | TRBV11-2 | . | .
CASSFLLGQNQPQHF | TRBV7-2 | . | TRBJ1-5
CARCFFAKTLYF | TRBV28 | . | TRBJ2-5
CASRGKGSGDTETQYF | TRBV27 | . | TRBJ2-5
CASSEVAGGLEQYF | TRBV6-1 | once | .
CASSGSGLWTTDMQYF | TRBV7-9 | . | TRBJ2-3
CAGHGGRDRDTQYF | TRBV10-3 | . | .
CASSGRDRVLGGELFF | TRBV6-1 | . | TRBJ2-2
CSAPQRFSYNEQFF | TRBV20-1 | . | TRBJ2-1
CASSLAGGPTDTQYF | TRBV6-1 | . | TRBJ2-3
CASSLGQGAGEQFF | TRBV11-2 | . | TRBJ2-1
CASSDRDGNQPQHF | TRBV6-1 | . | TRBJ1-5
CASSDRGARNEQFF | TRBV6-1 | . | TRBJ2-1
CASSYGLGQETQYF | TRBV6-5 | . | TRBJ2-5
CAWDRTAATEAFF | TRBV30 | . | TRBJ1-1